Included here is one T cell receptor beta chain sequence, with context. These data originate in a study of blood T cell repertoires in COVID-19. Study details: Samples taken during acute and convalescent COVID-19 were collected in the United States, Italy and Spain. PBMCs, B-cell-depleted T cells, or T cells provided the cDNA or gDNA that made up the material.

Per the original methods: Scientists estimated how many nucleated cells there were by amplifying reference gene primers. The assay was immunoSEQ multiplex PCR, and TCRdb's table has in-frame clones only and misses some. Clone size and V and J calls were adopted from that table, with D and trimming inferred from the DNA. The table has about 230,000 clones, over 75% seen once. CDR1 is LGHDT, CDR2 YNNKEL, per germline (reference sequence). V lost 4 bases and J lost 11; bases outside the gene matches: 10. The CDR3 consists of 16 residues. Followed over time, Seattle patients had been enrolled while infection was active.

Sequences were obtained from peripheral blood. The chain carries TRBV3-1 (or the pseudogene TRBV3-2) and TRBJ2-3; 15 nucleotides match TRBD2. The TCR was taken from a man between 50 and 59 years old with COVID-19, enrolled during active disease. CDR3 nucleotide sequence: TGTGCCAGCAGCCGAAACTCTCCGGGACTAGCGGGAGGGCAGTATTTT. Protein: CASSRNSPGLAGGQYF.